This TCR beta chain stems from a study of human thymus T cells. Notes on this clone: Antigen: not known.

The method was immunoSEQ multiplex PCR; TCRdb's version includes in-frame clones alone and lacks a portion of them. The repertoire consists of some 72,000 clones, with nearly 98% occurring once and the leading ten covering roughly 0.028%. The length of the CDR3 is 15 residues. Germline assignment: CDR1 LGHNA and CDR2 YSLEER. With 0 bases removed from V and 6 bases from J, the gap between germline ends came to 12 bases. Thymus specimens were resections from corrective heart surgery. Study-wide results and limits: Related research described strongly overlapping thymic repertoires in unrelated people.

Sequences were obtained from thymus tissue. The V gene is TRBV4-3, the J gene TRBJ1-5; D is unresolved. The sequence was obtained from a boy in the first two years of life with a congenital heart defect but otherwise immunologically healthy. CDR3 amino acids: CASSQDRAYSQPQHF. DNA of the CDR3: TGCGCCAGCAGCCAAGATAGGGCGTACAGTCAGCCCCAGCATTTT.